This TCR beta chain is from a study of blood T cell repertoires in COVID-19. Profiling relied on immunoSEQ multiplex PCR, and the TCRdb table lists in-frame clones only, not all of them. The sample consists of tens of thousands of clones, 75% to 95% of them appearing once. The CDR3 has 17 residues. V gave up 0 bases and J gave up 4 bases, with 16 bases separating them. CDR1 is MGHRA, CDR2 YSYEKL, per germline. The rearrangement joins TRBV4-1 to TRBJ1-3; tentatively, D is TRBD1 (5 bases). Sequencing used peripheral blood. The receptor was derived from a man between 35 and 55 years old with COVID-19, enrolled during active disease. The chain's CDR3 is CASSQEGRLKVGNTIYF. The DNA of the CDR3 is TGCGCCAGCAGCCAAGAGGGGCGGCTAAAGGTGGGAAACACCATATATTTT.